This T cell receptor (beta chain) came from a study of blood T cell repertoires in COVID-19. Study-level background: Collection of acute and convalescent COVID-19 samples took place in the United States, Italy and Spain. The analysed material was cDNA or gDNA that came from T cells, B-cell-depleted T cells, or PBMCs.

Trimming cost V 11 bases and J 8 bases, with 21 bases left between them. The CDR3 is 13 residues long. Authors' processing steps: Amplification of reference gene primers provided the estimated nucleated cell counts. Profiling relied on immunoSEQ multiplex PCR, and the TCRdb table lists in-frame clones only, not all of them. For V, J and clone size, that table is used; D and trimming come from the DNA. The sample lists about 150,000 clones, about 87% occurring once. Sequencing was performed on peripheral blood. The receptor was derived from a human donor in a cohort sampled during active COVID-19. The J gene is TRBJ1-2, the V gene TRBV12-3 or TRBV12-4; no reliable D call. As DNA, the CDR3 is TGTGCCTGCGGGAGGCAACCTGCTAGGGGCTACACCTTC. Its translation is CACGRQPARGYTF.